This TCR beta chain stems from a study of blood T cell repertoires in COVID-19. Germline CDR1 reads SGHRS; CDR2 reads YFSETQ. The CDR3 extends over 17 amino acids. With V trimmed by 8 bases and J by 3 bases, 17 bases remained unmatched. Exposed enrollees had met someone with a PCR-confirmed or clinician-diagnosed COVID-19 case at some point within the 2 weeks before study entry. Clones were read by immunoSEQ multiplex PCR, and TCRdb kept only the in-frame ones, dropping some. This sample has over 200,000 clones, with around nine tenths found just once. The genes are TRBV5-1 and TRBJ2-3; 8 bases fit TRBD2. This sequence originates from a woman aged 30 to 39 who had been exposed to COVID-19. The sample was PBMCs or T cells enriched from blood (not recorded which). CDR3 DNA: TGCGCCAGAAAAGTACGAGCGGGAGTCACGTGGACAGATACGCAGTATTTT. Protein sequence: CARKVRAGVTWTDTQYF. Looking up the rest from reference TRBV5-1 and TRBJ2-3 gives the full variable domain: KAGVTQTPRYLIKTRGQQVTLSCSPISGHRSVSWYQQTPGQGLQFLFEYFSETQRNKGNFPGRFSGRQFSNSRSEMNVSTLELGDSALYLCARKVRAGVTWTDTQYFGPGTRLTVL.